This T cell receptor beta chain was identified during a study of blood T cell repertoires in COVID-19. At the level of the study: Samples taken during acute and convalescent COVID-19 were collected in the United States, Italy and Spain.

The CDR3 covers 16 residues. CDR1 is MDHEN and CDR2 is SYDVKM in the germline V gene. The trim removed 3 bases at V and 2 bases at J, leaving 2 bases unmatched. Under the authors' procedure: Reference gene primer amplification gave estimated nucleated cell counts. Sequencing used immunoSEQ multiplex PCR; TCRdb keeps in-frame clones, though not all of them. V, J and clone size are those of that table, while D and trimming were read from the DNA. Of some 230,000 clones in the sample, approximately 84% were seen once. In terms of age and location, participants ranged from roughly 18 to 90 years and lived in roughly 22 US areas. Two negative PCRs, clearance, or symptom resolution characterized the recovered Cohort 3 donors.

The chain couples TRBV28 to TRBJ2-5, with TRBD2 identical over 14 bases. Sequencing was done on a sample of PBMCs or T cells enriched from blood (not recorded which). The clonotype originates from a man aged 35 to 55 who had recovered from COVID-19. The CDR3 sequence is CASSLGLAGVQETQYF. In DNA, the CDR3 is TGTGCCAGCAGTTTGGGACTAGCGGGAGTTCAAGAGACCCAGTACTTC.